This T cell receptor beta chain was found in a study of neoadjuvant anti-PD-1 for oral cavity cancer. The repertoire was sequenced with immunoSEQ multiplex PCR; TCRdb's copy has only in-frame clones and lacks some. There are over 65,000 clones in the sample; 85% occur only once, and around 3.7% lies in the top ten. Time point specified: after neoadjuvant nivolumab, at surgical resection. This clone has a single count. The CDR3 extends over 15 amino acids. The V and J ends lost 4 bases and 7 bases respectively, with 17 bases between them. Germline V CDR1 and CDR2: SGHDT, YYEEEE. J is TRBJ1-4 and V is TRBV5-6, with D possibly being TRBD1 (6 bases). Sequencing used PBMCs, obtained after nivolumab (anti-PD-1) treatment. The receptor comes from a person between 40 and 85 years old with oral cavity squamous cell carcinoma. The CDR3 bases are TGTGCCAGCAGCCCGGGAGGGGGGGTTGGTGAAAAACTGTTTTTT. Translation gives CASSPGGGVGEKLFF.